This entry lists 3 T cell receptor beta chains sequenced from one sample in a study of CD4 T cells in relation to SARS-CoV-2 and coronaviruses. Unexposed donor CD4+ T cells date from about 2011-2018, before the COVID-19 pandemic. The assay was immunoSEQ multiplex PCR, and TCRdb's table has in-frame clones only and misses some. Seen here are tens of thousands of clones, 94% observed once, and the top ten hold approximately 0.14%. The sequenced sample consisted of naive CD4+ T cells from PBMCs. As for subset: naive CD4+ T cells isolated by negative enrichment. All receptors come from a human donor in good health.

The V and J genes are TRBV9 and TRBJ2-1; TRBD1 or TRBD2 may be the D gene (6 bases each). Germline lookup yields CDR1 SGDLS and CDR2 YYNGEE. The CDR3 extends over 14 amino acids. The V gene lost 0 bases and the J gene lost 9 bases, with 13 bases spanning the gap. This CDR3 reads CASSVDTRGVEQFF. The CDR3 DNA reads as TGTGCCAGCAGCGTAGACACTAGGGGGGTTGAGCAGTTCTTC.

The J gene is TRBJ1-4, the V gene TRBV28; D remains ambiguous. Trimming cost V 6 bases and J 4 bases, with 15 bases left between them. This CDR3 region has 15 residues. The germline V gene has CDR1 MDHEN and CDR2 SYDVKM. Here the CDR3 DNA reads TGTGCCAGCAGGCCACGGTCCCCTAATAATGAAAAACTGTTTTTT. Translating gives CASRPRSPNNEKLFF. The full variable domain, rest sourced from reference TRBV28 and TRBJ1-4, is DVKVTQSSRYLVKRTGEKVFLECVQDMDHENMFWYRQDPGLGLRLIYFSYDVKMKEKGDIPEGYSVSREKKERFSLILESASTNQTSMYLCASRPRSPNNEKLFFGSGTQLSVL.

V and J are TRBV5-1 and TRBJ2-1; TRBD2 matches at 10 bases. The CDR3 runs 14 residues. CDR1 and CDR2 (germline): SGHRS, YFSETQ. After removal of 5 bases from V and 4 bases from J, the junction contained 3 bases not matched to a gene. This CDR3 reads CASSMTSGYNEQFF. The CDR3 nucleotides read TGCGCCAGCAGTATGACTAGCGGGTACAATGAGCAGTTCTTC.